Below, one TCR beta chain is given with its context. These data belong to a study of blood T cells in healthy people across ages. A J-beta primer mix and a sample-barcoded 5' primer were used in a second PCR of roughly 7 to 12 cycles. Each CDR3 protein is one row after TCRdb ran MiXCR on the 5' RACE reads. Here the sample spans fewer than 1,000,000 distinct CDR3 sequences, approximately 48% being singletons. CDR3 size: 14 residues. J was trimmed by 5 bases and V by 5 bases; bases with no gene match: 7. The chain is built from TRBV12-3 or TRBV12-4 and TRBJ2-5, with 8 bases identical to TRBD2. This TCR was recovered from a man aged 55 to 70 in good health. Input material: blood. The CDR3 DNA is TGTGCCAGCAGTCCGGGGGGGCCGGGGGAGACCCAGTACTTC. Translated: CASSPGGPGETQYF.